The 15 T cell receptor beta chains below were found in one sample sequenced in a study of CD8 T cells in ankylosing spondylitis. Using its own MiXCR run on the 5' RACE reads, TCRdb lists one record per CDR3 protein. The sample carries 200,000 or so distinct CDR3 sequences, approximately 12% recorded once. The sample was blood, either unsorted or a sorted T cell fraction (not recorded which). The receptors shown here come from a female donor with ankylosing spondylitis or in good health (not recorded which).

This clonotype was counted many times. The gene calls are TRBV11-3 and TRBJ1-6, with unresolved D. CDR1 is SGHNT and CDR2 is YENEEA in the germline V gene. This CDR3 comprises 12 residues. Trimming left V 3 bases short and J 8 bases short, with 5 bases between. The CDR3 nucleotides are TGTGCCAGCAGCTTTGGGGATTCACCCCTCCACTTT. This sequence encodes CASSFGDSPLHF.

This clonotype was found a few times. V gene TRBV9 combines with J gene TRBJ2-3, with 8 positions matching TRBD2. The trim removed 0 bases at V and 3 bases at J, leaving 0 bases unmatched. CDR1 SGDLS and CDR2 YYNGEE come from the germline V gene. CDR3 size: 14 residues. CDR3 residues: CASSVGGRTDTQYF. The DNA of the CDR3 is TGTGCCAGCAGCGTAGGCGGGAGGACAGATACGCAGTATTTT.

This clonotype was seen ten or more times. The CDR3 region is CASSLRGQGSPYEQYF. DNA for the CDR3: TGTGCCAGCAGCTTAAGGGGCCAGGGGTCACCCTACGAGCAGTACTTC. This chain joins TRBV11-2 and TRBJ2-7, with a tentative D call TRBD1 (6 bases). Germline V gene lookup returns CDR1 SGHAT and CDR2 FQNNGV. V lost 2 bases to trimming and J lost 2 bases, with 16 bases between them. The CDR3 spans 16 residues.

This clonotype was seen only a few times. The chain employs TRBV7-2 and TRBJ2-1, with a possible D match to TRBD2 (6 bases). Trimming removed 7 bases from V and 7 bases from J, with 20 bases in between. The CDR3 length is 15 residues. CDR1 is SGHTA, CDR2 FQGNSA, per germline. CDR3 sequence: CASILTGGRVNEQFF. The CDR3 DNA reads TGTGCCAGCATCCTGACCGGGGGTAGGGTTAATGAGCAGTTCTTC.

With regard to this clonotype: A clone one base away is much larger, so this may be a read error. The chain employs TRBV5-6 and TRBJ2-5; perhaps TRBD2 as D (6 bases). CDR3 size: 13 residues. CDR1 and CDR2 from the germline V gene are SGHDT and YYEEEE. In nucleotides, the CDR3 is TGTGTCAGCAGCTCCGTGGGGGGAGAGACCCAGTACTTC. It translates to CVSSSVGGETQYF.

This clonotype was seen repeatedly, ten times or more. This rearrangement joins TRBV15 to TRBJ2-1, with 8 bases aligning to TRBD2. CDR1 is LNHNV and CDR2 is YYDKDF in the germline V gene (reference sequence). V was pared by 0 bases and J by 2 bases, with 3 bases of the junction left unmatched. The CDR3 has 16 residues. CDR3 sequence reads: CATSRDAGGTYNEQFF. The DNA for the CDR3 is TGTGCCACCAGCAGAGATGCGGGAGGAACCTACAATGAGCAGTTCTTC.

This clonotype showed up many times. The rearrangement joins TRBV7-2 to TRBJ2-7; maybe TRBD1 (5 bases). The CDR3 runs 15 residues. In germline, CDR1 is SGHTA, CDR2 FQGNSA. V gave up 0 bases and J gave up 9 bases, with 18 bases separating them. This CDR3 is CASSLAQGHGIMQYF. CDR3 in DNA: TGTGCCAGCAGCTTAGCCCAGGGCCACGGAATAATGCAGTACTTC.

A word on this clonotype: A much larger clone is a single base away; this may be a read error. The V and J genes are TRBV11-2 and TRBJ2-4; perhaps TRBD2 as D (6 bases). CDR3 size: 18 residues. CDR1 and CDR2 from the germline V gene are SGHAT and FQNNGV. The CDR3 reads CASSFRPSGSVAKNIEYF. CDR3 bases: TGTGCCAGCAGCTTCCGCCCGTCCGGGAGCGTGGCCAAAAACATTGAGTACTTC.

In its sample, this clonotype was seen a few times. The genes are TRBV5-6 and TRBJ1-1; D may be TRBD1 (5 bases). V lost 0 bases and J lost 7, with 19 bases in between. This CDR3 spans 16 amino acids. Germline V gene sequence: CDR1 SGHDT, CDR2 YYEEEE. CDR3 sequence (DNA): TGTGCCAGCAGCTTGGGGACACGAAGGCCGGAGAATGAAGCTTTCTTT. It translates to CASSLGTRRPENEAFF.

The chain is built from TRBV20-1 and TRBJ1-1; 10 nucleotides match TRBD1. Per germline, CDR1 DFQATT and CDR2 SNEGSKA (reference sequence). This CDR3 spans 14 amino acids. V lost 0 bases and J lost 7; bases outside the gene matches: 5. The CDR3 sequence: CSARERQGAGEAFF. As DNA, the CDR3 is TGCAGTGCTAGAGAAAGACAGGGGGCGGGTGAAGCTTTCTTT.

This clonotype was seen a few times. This sequence joins TRBV5-1 and TRBJ2-5, with 7 bases that match TRBD1. CDR1 is SGHRS, CDR2 YFSETQ, per germline. V shed 3 bases, J shed 2 bases, and the junction held 7 bases outside the gene matches. This CDR3 has 15 amino acids. In DNA, the CDR3 is TGCGCCAGCAGCTGGAATCCACAGGGGCAAGAGACCCAGTACTTC. Its protein product is CASSWNPQGQETQYF.

This clonotype has at least ten counts. The rearrangement uses TRBV20-1 and TRBJ2-3; D remains ambiguous. This CDR3 contains 15 residues. V shed 0 bases and J shed 0 bases, with 10 bases lying between them. Germline V gene data show CDR1 as DFQATT and CDR2 as SNEGSKA (reference sequence). The CDR3 DNA follows: TGCAGTGCTAGAGATACCCCGCGTAGCACAGATACGCAGTATTTT. It yields the protein CSARDTPRSTDTQYF.

There are a few counts of this clonotype. This chain uses TRBV24-1 with TRBJ2-2, with 9 bases that match TRBD1. Germline trimming cut 4 bases from V and 2 bases from J; bases unmatched to any gene: 4. Germline CDR1 is KGHDR and CDR2 is SFDVKD. The CDR3 covers 16 residues. CDR3 nucleotides: TGTGCCACCAGTGAAACAGGGGGCCCCAACACCGGGGAGCTGTTTTTT. It specifies CATSETGGPNTGELFF.

This clonotype has only a few counts. The rearrangement links TRBV12-3 or TRBV12-4 to TRBJ2-6, with D perhaps TRBD1 (6 bases). The CDR3 has 16 amino acids. V was cut by 5 bases and J by 0 bases, with 11 bases left in between. CDR3 region: CASSRTASSGANVLTF. In DNA, the CDR3 is TGTGCCAGCAGTCGGACAGCGAGCTCTGGGGCCAACGTCCTGACTTTC.

CDR3 protein: CAISKGLAGGNPYEQYF. Written as DNA, the CDR3 is TGTGCCATCAGTAAGGGACTAGCGGGAGGGAACCCCTACGAGCAGTACTTC. This sequence joins TRBV10-3 and TRBJ2-7; TRBD2 aligns across 16 bases. Trimming cost V 5 bases and J 2 bases; bases outside gene matches: 6. CDR3 length equals 17 residues. Germline CDR1 and CDR2: ENHRY and SYGVKD.